Each of the 17 T cell receptor beta chains below was sequenced from the same sample in a study of CXCR3-negative and CXCR3-positive naive CD8 T cells. Through 5' RACE with UMI labels, the TRB cDNA libraries were prepared. With the 5' RACE reads reprocessed, TCRdb shows one record per CDR3 protein and no DNA. There are roughly 41,000 distinct CDR3 sequences in the sample, with approximately 7.7% held by the top ten. The specimen was memory CD8+ T cells from blood. The source is a human donor in good health. Some clones in this sample may be carry-over from other donors' samples.

V usage is TRBV7-2 and J usage is TRBJ2-7; the TCRdb D gene call, TRBD1, has no DNA to confirm it. The V gene's germline CDR1 is SGHTA and CDR2 FQGNSA. This CDR3 has 13 amino acids. CDR3 region: CASSLGGGYEQYF.

The chain links TRBV28 to TRBJ2-5; TCRdb proposes TRBD1, but this gene call is untestable without DNA. CDR3 length: 16 amino acids. Per germline, CDR1 MDHEN and CDR2 SYDVKM. CDR3 sequence: CASSPPGTGPKETQYF.

This sequence joins TRBV5-5 and TRBJ2-3; the TCRdb D gene call, TRBD2, has no DNA to confirm it. Germline assignment: CDR1 SGHKS and CDR2 YYEKEE (reference sequence). The CDR3 has 16 residues. CDR3 sequence: CASSFASGEGPDTQYF.

The chain combines TRBV5-1 with TRBJ2-7; TCRdb calls TRBD1, which cannot be checked without DNA. CDR1 and CDR2 from the germline V gene are SGHRS and YFSETQ. The CDR3 totals 14 residues. The CDR3 spells CASSHGTLTYEQYF.

V usage is TRBV5-6 and J usage is TRBJ1-1. The CDR3 contains 13 residues. Germline values: CDR1 SGHDT, CDR2 YYEEEE. The CDR3 region is CASSHQWGPEAFF.

J is TRBJ2-7 and V is TRBV6-6; TCRdb returns TRBD1, unconfirmable since there is no DNA. The V gene's germline CDR1 is MNHNY and CDR2 SVGAGI (reference sequence). This CDR3 has 18 residues. CDR3 amino acids: CASTLGVRSGTGKNEQYF.

The V call is TRBV12-3 or TRBV12-4, the J call TRBJ1-2; TCRdb calls TRBD1, which cannot be checked without DNA. This CDR3 has 12 residues. The CDR3 is CASSGQVYGYTF.

V is TRBV19 and J is TRBJ2-1. CDR1 and CDR2 from the germline V gene are LNHDA and SQIVND (reference sequence). The CDR3 is 13 amino acids. CDR3: CASSIDSGNEQFF.

The rearrangement joins TRBV14 to TRBJ1-5. In germline, CDR1 is SGHDN, CDR2 FVKESK. CDR3 length equals 15 residues. CDR3 loop: CASSQELLLTKAQHF. Variable domain in full (rest from reference TRBV14 and TRBJ1-5): EAGVTQFPSHSVIEKGQTVTLRCDPISGHDNLYWYRRVMGKEIKFLLHFVKESKQDESGMPNNRFLAERTGGTYSTLKVQPAELEDSGVYFCASSQELLLTKAQHFGDGTRLSIL.

The CDR3 loop reads CASSLRSSASYEQYF. This sequence joins TRBV3-1 and TRBJ2-7. The CDR3 totals 15 residues. CDR1 and CDR2 (germline): LGHDT, YNNKEL (reference sequence).

The J gene is TRBJ1-5, the V gene TRBV4-3. Germline V gives CDR1 LGHNA, CDR2 YSLEER. The CDR3 extends over 17 amino acids. This CDR3 is CASSQIRGPVENQPQHF.

This chain uses TRBV29-1 with TRBJ2-7. Germline V CDR1 and CDR2: SQVTM, ANQGSEA. The CDR3 is 14 amino acids. CDR3 sequence reads: CSVDGPEVGYEQYF.

The CDR3 loop reads CASSPVQFALDEQFF. This rearrangement joins TRBV4-1 to TRBJ2-1. Germline loops: CDR1 MGHRA, CDR2 YSYEKL. CDR3 size: 15 residues.

The chain links TRBV7-9 to TRBJ2-3; TCRdb's D gene call, TRBD2, goes unchecked for lack of DNA. This CDR3 has 14 residues. Germline-derived CDR1 and CDR2 are SEHNR and FQNEAQ (reference sequence). CDR3 protein: CASPPGGLADTQYF.

The chain's CDR3 is CSASLGFSYEQYF. The chain recombines TRBV20-1 with TRBJ2-7; TCRdb picks TRBD2, but there is no DNA to check that call. From germline, CDR1 is DFQATT and CDR2 SNEGSKA (reference sequence). The CDR3 has 13 amino acids.

CDR3: CASSFRSGGFSLSYNEQFF. The gene calls are TRBV11-2 and TRBJ2-1; TCRdb calls TRBD2, which cannot be checked without DNA. Germline V gives CDR1 SGHAT, CDR2 FQNNGV. The length of the CDR3 is 19 residues.

The V and J genes are TRBV20-1 and TRBJ2-3; TCRdb gives TRBD1 as the D gene, but with no DNA this cannot be confirmed. This CDR3 region has 15 residues. Germline V CDR1 and CDR2: DFQATT, SNEGSKA (reference sequence). CDR3 sequence reads: CSARVSWGDTDTQYF.